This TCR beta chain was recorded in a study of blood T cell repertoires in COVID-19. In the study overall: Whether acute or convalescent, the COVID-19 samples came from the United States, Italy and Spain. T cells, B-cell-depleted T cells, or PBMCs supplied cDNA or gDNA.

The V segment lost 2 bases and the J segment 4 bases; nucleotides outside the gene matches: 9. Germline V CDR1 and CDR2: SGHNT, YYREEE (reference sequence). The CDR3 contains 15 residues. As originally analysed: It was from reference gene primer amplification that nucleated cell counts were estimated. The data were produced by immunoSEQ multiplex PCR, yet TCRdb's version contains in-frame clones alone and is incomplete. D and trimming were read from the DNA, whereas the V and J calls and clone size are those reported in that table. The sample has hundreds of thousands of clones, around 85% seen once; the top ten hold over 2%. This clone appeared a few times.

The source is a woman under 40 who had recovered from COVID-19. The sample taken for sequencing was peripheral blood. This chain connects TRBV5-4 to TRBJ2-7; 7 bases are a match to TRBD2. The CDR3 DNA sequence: TGTGCCAGCAGCTTCGGCGCGGGAGACCCATACGAGCAGTACTTC. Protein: CASSFGAGDPYEQYF.